These T cell receptor beta chains were read from a single sample in a study of T-cell reconstitution after alpha-beta-depleted transplantation in children. Each CDR3 protein is one row after TCRdb ran MiXCR on the PCR reads. Of about 500,000 distinct CDR3 sequences listed, about 31% are singletons. The specimen comprised PBMCs from the stem cell graft donor, sampled from the stem cell graft. These receptors originate from a human donor who donated a stem cell graft to a child with aplastic anemia. Each CDR3 is given with its conserved first and last residue. The D gene is left open where the match is weak. For some rows the clone size is stated as once, few or many, or as a class when expanded; others skip it.

CDR3 DNA: TGTGCCAGCAGCGCCAGGACAGCGGTAATCAATCAGCCCCAGCATTTT
CDR3 protein: CASSARTAVINQPQHF
J gene: TRBJ1-5
V gene: TRBV7-2
clone size: few
D gene: NA
CDR3 length: 16

CDR3 DNA: TGTGCCTGGAGGTTAGGAGAGACCCAGTACTTC
CDR3 protein: CAWRLGETQYF
J gene: TRBJ2-5
V gene: TRBV30
clone size: NA
D gene: NA
CDR3 length: 11

CDR3 DNA: TGTGCCAGCAGCGACAGGGGGCCGGTCTATGGCTACACCTTC
CDR3 protein: CASSDRGPVYGYTF
J gene: TRBJ1-2
V gene: TRBV6-1
clone size: few
D gene: TRBD1
CDR3 length: 14

CDR3 DNA: TGCAGTGCTAGTAGGGGGCGAGATCAGCCCCAGCATTTT
CDR3 protein: CSASRGRDQPQHF
J gene: TRBJ1-5
V gene: TRBV20-1
clone size: NA
D gene: TRBD1
CDR3 length: 13

CDR3 DNA: TGTGCCACCAGTGATCCGGGAGAACTGACAGAGCAGTACTTC
CDR3 protein: CATSDPGELTEQYF
J gene: TRBJ2-7
V gene: TRBV24-1
clone size: NA
D gene: NA
CDR3 length: 14

CDR3 DNA: TGCGCCAGCAGCTACCGGGACTTGGGGGTAGCCGGGGAGCTGTTTTTT
CDR3 protein: CASSYRDLGVAGELFF
J gene: TRBJ2-2
V gene: TRBV5-1
clone size: NA
D gene: NA
CDR3 length: 16

CDR3 DNA: TGTGCCAGCAGACTTACAGGGTCCCCCCTCCACTTT
CDR3 protein: CASRLTGSPLHF
J gene: TRBJ1-6
V gene: TRBV12-3/TRBV12-4
clone size: once
D gene: NA
CDR3 length: 12

CDR3 DNA: TGTGCCAGCAGTCGGCTGAGTAATGAAAAACTGTTTTTT
CDR3 protein: CASSRLSNEKLFF
J gene: TRBJ1-4
V gene: TRBV6-1
clone size: few
D gene: NA
CDR3 length: 13

CDR3 DNA: TGTGCCAGCAGCTTAGGAGCGGGAGGGAACAATGAGCAGTTCTTC
CDR3 protein: CASSLGAGGNNEQFF
J gene: TRBJ2-1
V gene: TRBV11-3
clone size: NA
D gene: TRBD2
CDR3 length: 15

CDR3 DNA: TGTGCCAGCAGCGAAACAAATAGACAGCCCCAGCATTTT
CDR3 protein: CASSETNRQPQHF
J gene: TRBJ1-5
V gene: TRBV7-2
clone size: NA
D gene: NA
CDR3 length: 13

CDR3 DNA: TGTGCCAGCAGCTTAATGGTGACATTGAACACTGAAGCTTTCTTT
CDR3 protein: CASSLMVTLNTEAFF
J gene: TRBJ1-1
V gene: TRBV7-2
clone size: NA
D gene: NA
CDR3 length: 15

CDR3 DNA: TGTGCCAGCACCTTAAACAGGGACACTGAAGCTTTCTTT
CDR3 protein: CASTLNRDTEAFF
J gene: TRBJ1-1
V gene: TRBV12-3/TRBV12-4
clone size: NA
D gene: NA
CDR3 length: 13

CDR3 DNA: TGTGCCAGCAGCTCATATGACAGGGGCCTAATGAACACTGAAGCTTTCTTT
CDR3 protein: CASSSYDRGLMNTEAFF
J gene: TRBJ1-1
V gene: TRBV11-2
clone size: few
D gene: TRBD1
CDR3 length: 17

CDR3 DNA: TGCAGCTTCACCGGGATAGAGTCGACCCAGTACTTC
CDR3 protein: CSFTGIESTQYF
J gene: TRBJ2-5
V gene: TRBV29-1
clone size: many
D gene: NA
CDR3 length: 12

CDR3 DNA: TGTGCCAGCAGCTTTTCCGGACGCACAGATACGCAGTATTTT
CDR3 protein: CASSFSGRTDTQYF
J gene: TRBJ2-3
V gene: TRBV7-2
clone size: NA
D gene: NA
CDR3 length: 14